One sample yielded the 18 T cell receptor beta chains listed below, sequenced in a study of cytomegalovirus exposure and HLA in healthy donors. Both 60 Vbeta primers and 13 Jbeta primers went into the PCR. TCRdb's copy holds only in-frame clones and misses some; the assay was immunoSEQ multiplex PCR. The sample holds around 120,000 clones, around 70% seen once. The sequenced material came from PBMCs. The receptor source for this set is a woman aged 40 to 50 in good health and CMV-seropositive.

This chain connects TRBV7-2 to TRBJ2-1; 12 nucleotides align to TRBD2. The length of the CDR3 is 17 residues. V shed 5 bases and J 3 bases; nucleotides not matched to a gene: 8. CDR1 is SGHTA, CDR2 FQGNSA, per germline. The CDR3 DNA reads as TGTGCCAGCAGCAACCAATGGACTAGCGGGGACTACAATGAGCAGTTCTTC. Translating gives CASSNQWTSGDYNEQFF.

This chain uses TRBV6-1 with TRBJ1-5, with a tentative D call TRBD1 (6 bases). The germline V and J ends were trimmed by 6 bases and 2 bases, with 11 bases remaining between them. The germline CDR1 and CDR2 sequences are MNHNS and SASEGT. The CDR3 has 14 amino acids. Here the CDR3 DNA reads TGTGCCAGCAGCGTACAGGGAGGCAATCAGCCCCAGCATTTT. Its protein product is CASSVQGGNQPQHF.

The chain joins TRBV7-2 to TRBJ2-2; TRBD1 might be the D (8 bases). The CDR3 length is 15 residues. The germline gives CDR1 SGHTA, CDR2 FQGNSA. The V end was cut by 6 bases, the J end by 3 bases, with 14 bases between. CDR3 nucleotides: TGTGCCAGCAGAAGCGGGACAGGTTACACCGGGGAGCTGTTTTTT. It translates to CASRSGTGYTGELFF.

The rearrangement uses TRBV14 and TRBJ1-2, with 7 nucleotides matching TRBD1. CDR3 length: 17 residues. The V gene's germline CDR1 is SGHDN and CDR2 FVKESK. After removal of 0 bases from V and 4 bases from J, the junction contained 11 bases not matched to a gene. CDR3 sequence: CASSQDERAGGPYGYTF. CDR3 bases: TGTGCCAGCAGCCAAGATGAGAGGGCAGGGGGGCCCTATGGCTACACCTTC.

V and J are TRBV29-1 and TRBJ1-1; no definite D call. Germline CDR1 reads SQVTM; CDR2 reads ANQGSEA. V lost 3 bases, J lost 4 bases, and 12 bases lay in between. This CDR3 is built from 13 residues. The chain's CDR3 is CSVEFAAGTEAFF. CDR3 DNA: TGCAGCGTTGAGTTCGCGGCGGGCACTGAAGCTTTCTTT.

This chain joins TRBV2 and TRBJ1-2; D remains ambiguous. The CDR3 totals 13 residues. Germline V CDR1 and CDR2: SNHLY, FYNNEI. V shed 7 bases and J shed 8 bases, with 17 bases lying between them. CDR3 amino acids: CASTGSGRQGYTF. DNA of the CDR3: TGTGCCAGCACGGGGAGTGGACGTCAGGGCTACACCTTC.

This chain uses TRBV5-4 with TRBJ1-1, with 7 bases fitting TRBD1. J was trimmed by 6 bases and V by 4 bases; bases with no gene match: 24. The CDR3 has 19 residues. CDR1 is SGHNT, CDR2 YYREEE, per germline (reference sequence). The CDR3: CASSLSKGPGKTGLAEAFF. CDR3 bases: TGTGCCAGCAGCCTATCAAAGGGACCTGGAAAGACAGGGTTGGCTGAAGCTTTCTTT.

This chain joins TRBV19 and TRBJ1-2; D gene ambiguous. The ends were cut back, 2 bases at V and 3 bases at J, with 7 bases in the middle. Germline V lookup: CDR1 LNHDA, CDR2 SQIVND (reference sequence). This CDR3 contains 13 residues. The CDR3 DNA reads as TGTGCCAGTAGTATATGGAGACACTATGGCTACACCTTC. Its translation: CASSIWRHYGYTF.

This clone was detected only a few times. The sample contains more than one DNA sequence encoding this CDR3. The gene calls are TRBV7-9 and TRBJ1-2; D remains unclear. V gave up 5 bases and J gave up 3 bases, with 10 bases separating them. Germline CDR1 reads SEHNR; CDR2 reads FQNEAQ (reference sequence). The CDR3 has 13 residues. Here the CDR3 reads CASSLGTDYGYTF. The CDR3 region has the DNA TGTGCCAGCAGCCTAGGCACAGACTATGGCTACACCTTC.

This rearrangement joins TRBV7-9 to TRBJ2-7; no clear D. The germline V gene encodes CDR1 SEHNR and CDR2 FQNEAQ (reference sequence). The CDR3 runs 16 residues. V lost 5 bases and J 0 bases, leaving 17 bases between the germline ends. The CDR3 bases are TGTGCCAGCAGCCCGCCGCCGTTTGAGAACTCCTACGAGCAGTACTTC. Encoded protein: CASSPPPFENSYEQYF.

As regards this clone: Lacking the conserved final phenylalanine or tryptophan, this CDR3 likely reflects a read error. The gene calls are TRBV14 and TRBJ1-2, with 8 bases aligning to TRBD1. There are 14 residues in the CDR3. CDR1 SGHDN and CDR2 FVKESK come from the germline V gene. Unmatched junction bases numbered 8, after V lost 3 bases and J lost 8 bases. CDR3: CASSQPGQVGGYTV. CDR3 in DNA: TGTGCCAGCAGCCAGCCGGGACAGGTCGGCGGCTACACCGTC.

This rearrangement joins TRBV6-6 to TRBJ2-7; no reliable D call. The ends were cut back, 6 bases at V and 1 base at J, with 4 bases in the middle. CDR3 length: 11 residues. The germline gives CDR1 MNHNY, CDR2 SVGAGI (reference sequence). The CDR3 sequence: CASSQSYEQYF. Written as DNA, the CDR3 is TGTGCCAGCAGCCAGTCCTACGAGCAGTACTTC.

This clone was counted a few times. The genes are TRBV5-4 and TRBJ1-1; a possible D gene is TRBD1 (6 bases). This CDR3 contains 14 residues. V lost 2 bases to trimming and J lost 2 bases, with 10 bases between them. CDR1 is SGHNT and CDR2 is YYREEE in the germline V gene (reference sequence). DNA for the CDR3: TGTGCCAGCAGCTTTAAGACAGGCAACACTGAAGCTTTCTTT. It yields the protein CASSFKTGNTEAFF.

This chain connects TRBV15 to TRBJ1-5; 9 nucleotides match TRBD1. The CDR3 runs 15 residues. Losses at the gene ends were 7 bases for V and 4 bases for J; bases not matched to a gene: 8. In germline, CDR1 is LNHNV, CDR2 YYDKDF (reference sequence). The CDR3 region has the DNA TGTGCCACCAACCAGATGGGGACAGGGAATCAGCCCCAGCATTTT. It translates to CATNQMGTGNQPQHF.

The chain has TRBV19 and TRBJ2-5; possible D gene TRBD1, 5 bases. The germline CDR1 and CDR2 sequences are LNHDA and SQIVND (reference sequence). Between the trimmed V and J ends, which lost 2 bases and 2 bases, there was a span of 9 bases. The CDR3 length is 14 residues. In nucleotides, the CDR3 is TGTGCCAGTAGTATATCAGGGAAACAAGAGACCCAGTACTTC. Translation: CASSISGKQETQYF.

Notes on this clone: The junction does not match germline at one end; this may be a read error. The DNA of the CDR3 is TGTGCTAGCAGCTCCTACCCGGGACAGGGGGCCAATGAGCAGTTCTTC. Its protein product is CASSSYPGQGANEQFF. The V and J genes are TRBV7-7 and TRBJ2-1; 12 bases map to TRBD1. Germline CDR1 and CDR2: SSHAT and FNYEAQ (reference sequence). The CDR3 is made up of 16 amino acids.

The gene calls are TRBV10-3 and TRBJ2-7, with D possibly TRBD1 on 5 matching bases. The CDR3 consists of 16 residues. Trimming shortened V by 0 bases and J by 4 bases, and 16 bases separated the two germline ends. The germline CDR1 and CDR2 sequences are ENHRY and SYGVKD. This CDR3 is CAISESATDNSYEQYF. For the CDR3, the DNA is TGTGCCATCAGTGAGTCTGCGACAGACAATTCTTACGAGCAGTACTTC.

DNA of the CDR3: TGTGCCAGCAGCTTAGTGGCGAACACTGAAGCTTTCTTT. Its translation is CASSLVANTEAFF. The chain joins TRBV7-8 to TRBJ1-1; D call uncertain. The CDR3 runs 13 residues. V dropped 1 base and J dropped 1 base, with 4 bases sitting between them. Per germline, CDR1 SGHVS and CDR2 FQNEAQ.